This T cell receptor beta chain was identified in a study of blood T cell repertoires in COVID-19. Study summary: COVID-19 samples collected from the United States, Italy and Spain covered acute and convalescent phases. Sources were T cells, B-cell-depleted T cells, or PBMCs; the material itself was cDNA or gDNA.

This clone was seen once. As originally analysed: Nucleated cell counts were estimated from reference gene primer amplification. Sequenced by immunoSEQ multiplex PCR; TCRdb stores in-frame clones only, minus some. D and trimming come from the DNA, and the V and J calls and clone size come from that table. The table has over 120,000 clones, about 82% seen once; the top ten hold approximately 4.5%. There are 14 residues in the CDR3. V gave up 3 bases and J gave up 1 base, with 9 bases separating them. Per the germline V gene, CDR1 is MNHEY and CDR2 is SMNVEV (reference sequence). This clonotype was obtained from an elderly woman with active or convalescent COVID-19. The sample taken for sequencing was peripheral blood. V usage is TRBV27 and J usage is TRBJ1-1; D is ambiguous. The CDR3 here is CASSFEAWNTEAFF. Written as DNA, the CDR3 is TGTGCCAGCAGTTTTGAGGCATGGAACACTGAAGCTTTCTTT.